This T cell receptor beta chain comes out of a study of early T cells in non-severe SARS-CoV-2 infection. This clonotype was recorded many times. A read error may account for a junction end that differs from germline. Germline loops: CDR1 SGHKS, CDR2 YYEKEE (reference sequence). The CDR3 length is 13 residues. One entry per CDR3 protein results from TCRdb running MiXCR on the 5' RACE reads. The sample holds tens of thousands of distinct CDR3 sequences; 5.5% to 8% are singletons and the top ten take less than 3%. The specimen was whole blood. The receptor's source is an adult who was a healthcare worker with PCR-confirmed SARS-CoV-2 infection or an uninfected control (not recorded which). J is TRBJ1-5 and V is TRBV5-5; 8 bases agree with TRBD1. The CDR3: CDSSQQGDQPQHF. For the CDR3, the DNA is TGTGACAGCAGCCAACAGGGGGATCAGCCCCAGCATTTT.